The rows below give T cell receptor beta chains drawn from one sample of a study of blood T cell repertoires in COVID-19. Using immunoSEQ multiplex PCR, the repertoire was profiled, and TCRdb retains in-frame clones only, with some absent. This table holds 100,000 to 150,000 clones, around 87% found once. The sample was peripheral blood. Every receptor here comes from a woman aged 55-70 years with acute or convalescent COVID-19. Both conserved end residues are part of each CDR3. Fields, in order: V gene, J gene, D gene, clone size, CDR3 protein, CDR3 DNA. D genes are given only for firm matches. Expanded clones get a size class; other rows say once, few or many, or leave the size out.

TRBV6-1,TRBJ2-1,TRBD1,NA,CASSETGGAYNEQFF,TGTGCCAGCAGTGAGACAGGGGGCGCTTACAATGAGCAGTTCTTC
TRBV7-8,TRBJ2-3,TRBD2,NA,CASSFGRAPFYTDTQYF,TGTGCCAGCAGCTTCGGGAGGGCCCCCTTTTACACAGATACGCAGTATTTT
TRBV2,TRBJ1-5,NA,NA,CASSLNREQPQHF,TGTGCCAGCAGTCTGAACAGGGAGCAGCCCCAGCATTTT
TRBV2,TRBJ2-4,TRBD2,once,CASSPGGLAGDKYF,TGTGCCAGCAGTCCAGGTGGACTAGCGGGAGACAAGTACTTC
TRBV5-1,TRBJ2-5,TRBD2,NA,CASSLGTSGKETQYF,TGCGCCAGCAGCTTGGGGACTAGCGGGAAAGAGACCCAGTACTTC
TRBV2,TRBJ1-4,NA,NA,CASTLRGEKLFF,TGTGCCAGCACTCTCAGGGGTGAAAAACTGTTTTTT
TRBV15,TRBJ1-5,NA,NA,CATSRDRPLNQPQHF,TGTGCCACCAGCAGAGACAGGCCTCTCAATCAGCCCCAGCATTTT
TRBV5-1,TRBJ2-7,TRBD1,NA,CASSFSAGQGSYEQYF,TGCGCCAGCAGCTTTTCTGCCGGACAGGGGTCCTACGAGCAGTACTTC
TRBV5-1,TRBJ2-1,TRBD2,NA,CASSLAGGGRAIEQFF,TGCGCCAGCAGCTTGGCTGGTGGCGGGAGGGCCATTGAGCAGTTCTTC
TRBV12-3/TRBV12-4,TRBJ2-1,NA,once,CASRDSSYNEQFF,TGTGCCAGCAGGGACAGCTCCTACAATGAGCAGTTCTTC
TRBV3-1/TRBV3-2,TRBJ2-7,NA,NA,CASSYRGSYEQYF,TGTGCCAGCAGCTACCGGGGATCCTACGAGCAGTACTTC
TRBV19,TRBJ1-4,NA,few,CASSLSTGLNEKLFF,TGTGCCAGTAGTCTTTCGACAGGCCTTAATGAAAAACTGTTTTTT
TRBV7-2,TRBJ2-1,TRBD2,NA,CASSTGLAAGEQFF,TGTGCCAGCAGTACGGGACTAGCGGCAGGTGAGCAGTTCTTC
TRBV15,TRBJ2-5,NA,NA,CATSRDAEETQYF,TGTGCCACCAGCAGAGACGCGGAGGAGACCCAGTACTTC
TRBV7-6,TRBJ2-7,NA,NA,CASSLDAGSSYEQYF,TGTGCCAGCAGCTTAGATGCCGGTAGCTCCTACGAGCAGTACTTC
TRBV14,TRBJ2-7,TRBD1,NA,CASSQRVGPGGYEQYF,TGTGCCAGCAGCCAACGGGTTGGACCAGGGGGCTACGAGCAGTACTTC
TRBV28,TRBJ2-1,NA,NA,CASSYASTGNEQFF,TGTGCCAGCAGTTATGCAAGCACGGGGAATGAGCAGTTCTTC
TRBV3-1/TRBV3-2,TRBJ2-5,TRBD2,NA,CASSQSAGFGYQETQYF,TGTGCCAGCAGCCAGTCAGCGGGATTCGGTTACCAAGAGACCCAGTACTTC
TRBV2,TRBJ2-2,TRBD2,NA,CASSAERGTGAGELFF,TGTGCCAGCAGTGCCGAGCGGGGAACGGGAGCCGGTGAGCTGTTTTTT
TRBV6-2/TRBV6-3,TRBJ1-5,TRBD1,NA,CASSVPEDRGRIDVSNQPQHF,TGTGCCAGCAGTGTTCCGGAGGACAGGGGGCGCATAGATGTAAGCAATCAGCCCCAGCATTTT
TRBV28,TRBJ1-2,NA,NA,CASSLGRGIGGYTF,TGTGCCAGCAGCCTAGGACGGGGGATTGGTGGCTACACCTTC
TRBV19,TRBJ2-1,TRBD2,NA,CASSTSSGRSYNEQFF,TGTGCCAGTAGTACCTCTAGCGGGAGATCCTACAATGAGCAGTTCTTC
TRBV9,TRBJ2-5,TRBD2,NA,CASSGPLAEQETQYF,TGTGCCAGCAGCGGCCCACTAGCGGAGCAAGAGACCCAGTACTTC
TRBV5-4,TRBJ2-4,NA,NA,CASSSSIAKNIQYF,TGTGCCAGCAGCTCAAGCATAGCCAAAAACATTCAGTACTTC
TRBV6-1,TRBJ2-6,NA,once,CASSEVGTETSSGANVLTF,TGTGCCAGCAGTGAAGTCGGGACAGAGACTAGCTCTGGGGCCAACGTCCTGACTTTC
TRBV6-5,TRBJ2-1,TRBD2,NA,CASSPSGLAYNEQFF,TGTGCCAGCAGCCCCTCGGGACTAGCCTACAATGAGCAGTTCTTC
TRBV3-1/TRBV3-2,TRBJ2-5,NA,NA,CASSQDNGAQYF,TGTGCCAGCAGCCAAGATAACGGGGCCCAGTACTTC
TRBV5-1,TRBJ1-2,TRBD1,NA,CASSQGAEGYTF,TGCGCCAGCAGCCAGGGGGCTGAGGGCTACACCTTC
TRBV19,TRBJ1-3,TRBD1,NA,CATSQGAGNTIYF,TGTGCCACATCACAGGGGGCTGGAAACACCATATATTTT
TRBV5-1,TRBJ2-5,TRBD2,NA,CASSSLGLAGGQETQYF,TGCGCCAGCAGCTCCCTCGGACTAGCGGGAGGACAAGAGACCCAGTACTTC
TRBV20-1,TRBJ2-5,TRBD2,NA,CSASPIAGVGKETQYF,TGCAGTGCTAGTCCTATAGCGGGAGTTGGGAAAGAGACCCAGTACTTC
TRBV5-1,TRBJ2-3,TRBD2,NA,CASSFRGLGTDTQYF,TGCGCCAGCAGCTTCCGGGGACTAGGCACAGATACGCAGTATTTT
TRBV2,TRBJ1-2,NA,NA,CASVEGWRNGYTF,TGTGCCAGCGTCGAGGGTTGGAGGAATGGCTACACCTTC
TRBV7-8,TRBJ1-5,NA,NA,CASSPFDQPQHF,TGTGCCAGCAGCCCTTTCGATCAGCCCCAGCATTTT
TRBV12-3/TRBV12-4,TRBJ1-2,NA,NA,CAVQAGGYGYTF,TGTGCCGTACAGGCCGGCGGCTATGGCTACACCTTC
TRBV9,TRBJ1-1,NA,NA,CASSVGGSFLNTEAFF,TGTGCCAGCAGCGTAGGAGGCAGCTTTCTTAACACTGAAGCTTTCTTT
TRBV6-5,TRBJ2-3,NA,NA,CASSYSGLMSDTQYF,TGTGCCAGCAGTTACAGCGGGCTGATGTCAGATACGCAGTATTTT
TRBV15,TRBJ2-6,TRBD1,NA,CATTLRQGALVGANVLTF,TGTGCCACCACCCTGCGACAGGGGGCGTTAGTCGGGGCCAACGTCCTGACTTTC
TRBV5-1,TRBJ1-4,NA,NA,CASSLARVDNEKLFF,TGCGCCAGCAGCTTGGCCAGGGTTGATAATGAAAAACTGTTTTTT
TRBV20-1,TRBJ2-7,NA,few,CSASTGQVGGYEQYF,TGCAGTGCTAGTACTGGACAAGTCGGGGGCTACGAGCAGTACTTC
TRBV5-1,TRBJ1-1,TRBD1,NA,CASSPASQGSTEAFF,TGCGCCAGCAGCCCGGCCTCACAGGGGAGCACTGAAGCTTTCTTT
TRBV15,TRBJ1-5,NA,NA,CATSRVGANQPQHF,TGTGCCACCAGCAGAGTGGGGGCAAATCAGCCCCAGCATTTT
TRBV6-5,TRBJ1-4,NA,NA,CASSYRGGARNEKLFF,TGTGCCAGCAGTTACCGGGGAGGGGCACGGAATGAAAAACTGTTTTTT
TRBV18,TRBJ1-5,NA,NA,CASSPHRYVTDSNQPQHF,TGTGCCAGCTCACCGCACCGGTATGTGACAGATAGCAATCAGCCCCAGCATTTT
TRBV11-2,TRBJ2-4,TRBD2,NA,CASRTLGGRGENIQYF,TGTGCCAGCAGGACCTTGGGCGGGAGAGGCGAAAACATTCAGTACTTC
TRBV19,TRBJ2-3,TRBD2,NA,CASSMGLAGADTQYF,TGTGCCAGTAGTATGGGACTAGCGGGAGCAGATACGCAGTATTTT
TRBV7-3,TRBJ2-3,TRBD1,NA,CASSKLAGTGTDTQYF,TGTGCCAGCAGCAAACTCGCCGGGACAGGCACAGATACGCAGTATTTT